This T cell receptor (beta chain) comes out of a study of vaccination and CD4 T cells after COVID-19. Turning to the study itself: Treatment of control cultures consisted of a CEFX pool, an HIV-1 Nef pool, or no peptide.

On this clonotype itself: Its antigen is as yet unknown.

Documented treatment: approximately 9-day PBMC culture with coronavirus spike peptide pools or control peptides (ViraFEST assay). CD4+ T lymphocytes from the unexposed donor were collected before the COVID-19 pandemic (2011-2018). ViraFEST grew antigen-specific T cells using peptide pools, then sequenced TCRs. Each well received around 1.8 million PBMCs, cultured with 10 IU/ml IL-2 and 9 to 10 ug/ml peptide pools. Days 3 and 7 saw half the medium swapped for fresh IL-2 medium. Germline V gene data show CDR1 as DFQATT and CDR2 as SNEGSKA (reference sequence). The germline V and J ends were trimmed by 4 bases and 0 bases, with 11 bases remaining between them. The CDR3 totals 14 residues. With the Oncomine TCR Beta short-read assay, DNA from cultured CD4+ T cells was sequenced. Investigators obtained genomic DNA by extraction from cultured CD4+ T cells. From the PCR reads, TCRdb called clonotypes with MiXCR, one entry per CDR3 protein. The data hold about 6,800 distinct CDR3 sequences, with approximately 33% observed a single time.

This receptor was obtained from a human donor in good health. The sequenced material came from CD4+ T cells from blood, cultured in vitro. The chain joins TRBV20-1 to TRBJ2-3, with D possibly TRBD2 on 5 matching bases. DNA for the CDR3: TGCAGTGCTACCTTAGCGATTAGCACAGATACGCAGTATTTT. As protein: CSATLAISTDTQYF.